This TCR beta chain was observed in a study of T cell changes during pregnancy in multiple sclerosis. V was cut by 2 bases and J by 8 bases, with 20 bases left in between. The CDR3 covers 16 residues. CDR1 is SGHKS, CDR2 YYEKEE, per germline (reference sequence). Profiling relied on immunoSEQ multiplex PCR, and the TCRdb table lists in-frame clones only, not all of them. The sample consists of approximately 40,000 clones, around 90% of them appearing once. The chain combines TRBV5-5 with TRBJ2-4; a possible D gene is TRBD1 (5 bases). Sample: CD4+ T cells from peripheral blood mononuclear cells, taken before pregnancy. The TCR was taken from a female donor with multiple sclerosis, enrolled in a pregnancy study. The CDR3 region is CASSLGLQGRVDIQYF. CDR3 bases: TGTGCCAGCAGCTTAGGATTGCAGGGAAGGGTTGACATTCAGTACTTC.